This TCR beta chain was observed in a study of T cell responses to AZD1222 COVID-19 vaccine. Findings of the study overall: Nearly half of spike-specific TCRs reportedly go after variant regions that carry no mutations. Spike-wide vaccine-associated CD4 TCRs dominated at 160-218 and 743-854.

A word on this clone: Its antigen is not known.

Libraries were prepared by immunoSEQ multiplex PCR; TCRdb keeps only in-frame clonotypes and omits some of them. The sample yields around 80,000 clones, around nine tenths seen once. The source was peripheral blood, collected on day 0 of AZD1222 vaccination. The TCR sequence derives from an adult in good health.

CDR3 nucleotide sequence: TGCGCCAGCAGCCCGGGACAGGGGGCGGTTGGTAATTCACCCCTCCACTTT. It translates to CASSPGQGAVGNSPLHF. The rearrangement links TRBV5-1 to TRBJ1-6; 12 nucleotides line up with TRBD1. The CDR3 consists of 17 residues. The junction had 8 bases not matched to a gene; V was cut back by 4 bases and J by 6 bases. Germline CDR1 and CDR2: SGHRS and YFSETQ.